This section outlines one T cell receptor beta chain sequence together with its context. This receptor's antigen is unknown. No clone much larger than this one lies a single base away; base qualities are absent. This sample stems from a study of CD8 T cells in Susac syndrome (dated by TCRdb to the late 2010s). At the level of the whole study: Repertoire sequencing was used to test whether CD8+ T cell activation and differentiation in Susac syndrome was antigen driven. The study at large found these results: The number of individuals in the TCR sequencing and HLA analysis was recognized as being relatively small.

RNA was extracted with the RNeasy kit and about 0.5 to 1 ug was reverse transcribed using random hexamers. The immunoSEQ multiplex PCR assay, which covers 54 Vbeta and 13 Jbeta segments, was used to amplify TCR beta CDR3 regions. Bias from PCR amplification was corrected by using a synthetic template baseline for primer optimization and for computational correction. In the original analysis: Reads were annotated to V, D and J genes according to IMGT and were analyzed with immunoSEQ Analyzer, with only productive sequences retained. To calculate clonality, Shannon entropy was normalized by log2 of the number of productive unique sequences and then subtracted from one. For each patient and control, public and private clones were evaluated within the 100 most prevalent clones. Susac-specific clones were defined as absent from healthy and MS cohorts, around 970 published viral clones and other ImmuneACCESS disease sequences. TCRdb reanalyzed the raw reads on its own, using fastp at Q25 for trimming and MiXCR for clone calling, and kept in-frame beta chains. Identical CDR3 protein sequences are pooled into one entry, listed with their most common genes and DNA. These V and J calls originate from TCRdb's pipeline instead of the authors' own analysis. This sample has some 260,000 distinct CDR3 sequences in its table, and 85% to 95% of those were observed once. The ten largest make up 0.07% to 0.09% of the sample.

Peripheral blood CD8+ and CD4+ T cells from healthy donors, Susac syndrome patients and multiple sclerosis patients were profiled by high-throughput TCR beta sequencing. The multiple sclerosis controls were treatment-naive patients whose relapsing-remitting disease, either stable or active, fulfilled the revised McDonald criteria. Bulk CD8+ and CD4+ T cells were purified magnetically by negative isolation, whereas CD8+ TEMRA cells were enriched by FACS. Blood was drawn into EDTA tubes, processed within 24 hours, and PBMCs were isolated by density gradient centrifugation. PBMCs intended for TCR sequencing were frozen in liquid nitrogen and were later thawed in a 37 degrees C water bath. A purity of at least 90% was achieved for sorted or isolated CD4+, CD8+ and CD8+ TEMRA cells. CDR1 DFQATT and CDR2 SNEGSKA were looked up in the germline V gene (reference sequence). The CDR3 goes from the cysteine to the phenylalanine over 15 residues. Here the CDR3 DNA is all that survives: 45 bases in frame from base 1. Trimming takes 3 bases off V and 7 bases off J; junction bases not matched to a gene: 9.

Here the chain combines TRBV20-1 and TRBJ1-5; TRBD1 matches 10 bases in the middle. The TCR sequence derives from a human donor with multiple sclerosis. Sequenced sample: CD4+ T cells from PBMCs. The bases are TGCAGTGCTAGGGCACCGGGACAGGGGTTCCAGCCCCAGCATTTT. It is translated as CSARAPGQGFQPQHF.